The present TCR beta chain was sequenced within a study of Graves' ophthalmopathy and Graves' hyperthyroidism. This clonotype was observed at least ten times. The CDR3 is made up of 11 amino acids. Germline assignment: CDR1 DFQATT and CDR2 SNEGSKA (reference sequence). V shed 6 bases and J shed 3 bases, with 9 bases lying between them. The sequenced template was RNA, covering the TCR beta CDR3 region. RT-PCR with HTBI primers came first, then second-round multiplex PCR. Using its own MiXCR run on the multiplex PCR reads, TCRdb lists one record per CDR3 protein. The sample consists of over a million distinct CDR3 sequences, about two fifths of them appearing once. Hyperthyroidism was new, under 2 months, in patients aged 18 to 65.

The gene calls are TRBV20-1 and TRBJ2-7; no clear D gene. This receptor was taken from an adult man with Graves' hyperthyroidism. What was sequenced was peripheral blood or thyroid tissue (not recorded which). The CDR3 region has the DNA TGCAGTGCCCTCCTCAGCTACGAGCAGTACTTC. This sequence encodes CSALLSYEQYF.